Reported below is one TCR beta chain. Between the trimmed V and J ends, which lost 3 bases and 0 bases, there was a span of 12 bases. The CDR3 totals 16 residues. The germline V gene encodes CDR1 LGHNA and CDR2 YNFKEQ. TCRdb reanalysed the 5' RACE reads using MiXCR and keeps one entry per CDR3 protein. This table holds some 45,000 distinct CDR3 sequences, roughly a quarter found once. The data are from a study of T-cell memory formation after mild COVID-19. The receptor was isolated from a man aged 18-30 years who had mild COVID-19 (a few samples of this study predate the infection). Cell type and time point are not known. The chain has TRBV4-2 and TRBJ2-1; possibly TRBD2 for D (6 bases). The sequenced sample was PBMCs or a T cell subset sorted from them (not recorded which). For the CDR3, the DNA is TGTGCCAGCAGCCAGGCGGGGTCCCTCTCCTACAATGAGCAGTTCTTC. This translates into CASSQAGSLSYNEQFF.